This T cell receptor (beta chain) was sequenced in a study of blood T cell repertoires in COVID-19. TCRdb's table, derived via immunoSEQ multiplex PCR, lists solely in-frame clones and lacks some. The data hold about 250,000 clones, with 85% observed a single time. Clinical history reported by participants formed the basis on which cohorts were assigned. Per germline, CDR1 DFQATT and CDR2 SNEGSKA (reference sequence). The junction had 9 bases not matched to a gene; V was cut back by 7 bases and J by 6 bases. The CDR3 is 14 residues long. This TCR came from a woman aged 45-65 years with acute COVID-19. The sample consisted of PBMCs or T cells enriched from blood (not recorded which). This chain uses TRBV20-1 with TRBJ2-3; 11 positions match TRBD2. The CDR3 DNA is TGCAGTGTTAGTAGCGGGGGGGCCAGGGATACGCAGTATTTT. Translating it yields CSVSSGGARDTQYF.